The clone carrying this TCR beta chain appeared a few times. Trimming left V 0 bases short and J 5 bases short, with 16 bases between. The CDR3 loop spans 16 amino acids. Germline CDR1 reads LGHNA; CDR2 reads YSLEER. TCRdb fed the RT-PCR reads into MiXCR, producing one record per CDR3 protein. The data hold about 700,000 distinct CDR3 sequences, with approximately 15% observed a single time. V gene TRBV4-3 combines with J gene TRBJ1-1; tentative D call: TRBD1 (5 bases). The receptor was derived from a female donor in good health, serving as a healthy control. Source material: memory CD4+ T cells from blood. The DNA of the CDR3 is TGCGCCAGCAGCCAAGACTGGACCTCAGGGTTTACTGAAGCTTTCTTT. This codes for CASSQDWTSGFTEAFF.